Here is one T cell receptor beta chain with its context. This clonotype was counted between two and nine times. Its antigen is not yet known. Qualities for individual bases were not recorded, and no much larger clone is one base off. In light of the paper, this sample's treatment or condition label describes: live attenuated yellow fever vaccine strain. Two biological replicates of bulk PBMCs were collected at each blood-draw timepoint. PBMCs were isolated from peripheral blood using a standard Ficoll-Paque protocol. TriZol was used to extract RNA from bulk PBMCs, CD4 and CD8 fractions, and dextramer-positive and dextramer-negative fractions. The V and J ends are trimmed by 0 bases and 8 bases, leaving 22 bases between them. From the cysteine up to the phenylalanine, the CDR3 has a length of 17 residues. Only the CDR3 DNA stays, 51 bases, in frame from base 1. This sample was included in a study of T cells after yellow fever vaccination (dated by TCRdb to 2018 to 2020). Describing the broader study: The SMART-Seq v4 Ultra Low Input RNA kit was used to prepare libraries from fractions with low cell numbers. To track T-cell clones before and after primary and booster YFV17D yellow fever vaccination, bulk TCR alpha and beta repertoires were sequenced longitudinally. Two healthy male donors, one aged 18 to 30 and one aged 30 to 40 years, were included in the cohort. Bulk PBMC replicates and cell subsets were isolated from blood drawn at multiple timepoints before and after both primary and secondary immunization. Findings and caveats that apply to the study as a whole: A small fraction of clonotypes showed up in both the CD4 and CD8 compartments, probably as a result of convergent recombination. The secondary T-cell response was found to be weaker but faster than the primary response, with a peak reached on day 5 rather than on day 15. Computational filtering was needed because FACS-sorted repertoires could contain abundant contaminating clonotypes from the bulk population. After the booster, most of the clones that had expanded following primary vaccination were detected again (almost 98% of CD4 and roughly 90% of CD8), which suggests that memory was broadly maintained. Because only a couple of donors were included in the study, the extent to which the findings can be generalized is limited.

Synthesis of TCR cDNA relied on 5'RACE template switching, a step that introduced a universal primer site along with unique molecular identifiers. Priming for cDNA synthesis came from both the TCR alpha and TCR beta constant segments. Two PCR steps were used to amplify libraries, with sample barcodes and sequencing adapters being added in the second step. Sequencing of libraries was done on Illumina HiSeq 2500 (2x100 bp) or NovaSeq (2x150 bp). Regarding the original processing steps: Demultiplexing of reads and collapsing into UMI consensus sequences were performed with MIGEC, and V(D)J alignment was carried out with MiXCR. Vaccine-responding clonotypes were defined with edgeR using replicate PBMC samples, requiring FDR below 0.01 and a log2 fold change above 5 up to day 15. Bulk clonotypes were assigned CD4 or CD8 identity according to which sequenced CD4 or CD8 repertoire held them at higher abundance. TCRdb ran its own pipeline on the public reads, namely fastp trimming at Q25 and MiXCR clone calling, and kept in-frame beta chains. Merged by CDR3 protein, the rows form single entries marked with the most common genes and DNA. These V and J calls are TCRdb output, not the study's own analysis. In all, the sample holds roughly 500,000 distinct CDR3 sequences, and approximately 21% of those were seen once. Roughly an eighth of the sample lies in the top ten.

The sequence is built from TRBV12-3 or TRBV12-4 and TRBJ1-2; the D gene is perhaps TRBD1, from 6 matching bases. Sequenced here: PBMCs, sampled 15 days after the yellow fever booster vaccination. The origin of this receptor is a man aged 25-40 years who received the YFV17D yellow fever vaccine. The nucleotide sequence is given as TGTGCCAGCAGTTTAGCGCTGGGGAGTGTGGGGGCGGAAGGCTACACCTTC. Its protein is CASSLALGSVGAEGYTF.